A selection of T cell receptor beta chains follows, all from one sample in a study of blood T cell repertoires in COVID-19. Produced via immunoSEQ multiplex PCR; TCRdb's table is partial and in-frame only. The sample consists of 100,000 to 150,000 clones, 83% of them appearing once. Sequencing was performed on peripheral blood. These receptors all come from a man older than 75 with active or convalescent COVID-19. Both conserved end residues are part of each CDR3. A D gene is named only where the DNA matches it firmly. The size field is filled for only some rows; it gives once, few, many or a size class.

v_call	clone_size	j_call	d_call	cdr3_nt	cdr3_aa
TRBV19	few	TRBJ2-7	TRBD2	TGTGCCAGTAGTATTGGGGGGGGCGAGCAGTACTTC	CASSIGGGEQYF
TRBV3-1/TRBV3-2	.	TRBJ2-5	.	TGTGCCAGCAGCCCCAGGGGTCACGAGACCCAGTACTTC	CASSPRGHETQYF
TRBV5-1	.	TRBJ2-1	TRBD1	TGCGCCAGCAGCCCCCGCTCCCAGACAGGGTCGAATGAGCAGTTCTTC	CASSPRSQTGSNEQFF
TRBV10-3	.	TRBJ1-5	.	TGTGCCATTATCGGGGGTTGTCAGCCCCAGCATTTT	CAIIGGCQPQHF
TRBV27	few	TRBJ1-2	.	TGTGCCAGCAGTCCCGGACATCCTTCCTATGGCTACACCTTC	CASSPGHPSYGYTF
TRBV10-3	.	TRBJ1-5	TRBD1	TGTGCCATCAGTGAGGGACAGGGATATCAGCCCCAGCATTTT	CAISEGQGYQPQHF
TRBV9	.	TRBJ2-5	TRBD2	TGTGCCAGCAGCGTAGCTATTACAGCGGGGGGTGAGACCCAGTACTTC	CASSVAITAGGETQYF
TRBV7-9	.	TRBJ2-6	.	TGTGCCAGCACTCACTCTGGGGCCAACGTCCTGACTTTC	CASTHSGANVLTF
TRBV29-1	once	TRBJ2-3	.	TGCAGCGTTGAAGGTACAGAGGGTTTAAGAGATACGCAGTATTTT	CSVEGTEGLRDTQYF
TRBV5-4	few	TRBJ1-2	TRBD1	TGTGCCAGCACCACTGGACAGGGGGCATATGGCTACACCTTC	CASTTGQGAYGYTF
TRBV5-4	.	TRBJ1-4	.	TGTGCCAGCAGCCTGACGAGAGGGGGAGGGAATGAAAAACTGTTTTTT	CASSLTRGGGNEKLFF
TRBV5-1	.	TRBJ1-2	TRBD1	TGCGCCAGCAGCTTGGTGGACAGGGCTTATGGCTACACCTTC	CASSLVDRAYGYTF
TRBV27	.	TRBJ1-2	TRBD1	TGTGCCAGCAGTTCCCGGGACAGGCAATATGGCTACACCTTC	CASSSRDRQYGYTF
TRBV7-2	.	TRBJ2-7	TRBD1	TGTGCCAGCAGCACATCCGGGACAGAAACCTACGAGCAGTACTTC	CASSTSGTETYEQYF
TRBV5-5	.	TRBJ1-2	TRBD1	TGTGCCAGCAGCTTGGTGGACAGGGGGGACTATGGCTACACCTTC	CASSLVDRGDYGYTF
TRBV20-1	.	TRBJ2-4	TRBD2	TGCAGTGCTAGTCTTAGCGGGGGAGCCAAAAACATTCAGTACTTC	CSASLSGGAKNIQYF
TRBV5-1	.	TRBJ2-7	.	TGCGCCAGCAGCTTGTCACCTGGTCCTACCTCCTACGAGCAGTACTTC	CASSLSPGPTSYEQYF
TRBV19	.	TRBJ1-2	TRBD1	TGTGCCAGTAGTCCTAGACAGGGTGGTGGCTACACCTTC	CASSPRQGGGYTF
TRBV4-1	once	TRBJ1-5	.	TGCGCCAGCAGCCAAGATCGTAATCAGCCCCAGCATTTT	CASSQDRNQPQHF
TRBV6-5	.	TRBJ1-3	.	TGTGCCAGCAGTTACTCCATCGAGCGGTCTGGAAACACCATATATTTT	CASSYSIERSGNTIYF
TRBV5-6	.	TRBJ1-1	.	TGTGCCAGCAGCCCCAGAACAGTTAAGAACACTGAAGCTTTCTTT	CASSPRTVKNTEAFF
TRBV9	.	TRBJ2-3	.	TGTGCCAGCAGCGTGGCGGGGGCCTACACAGATACGCAGTATTTT	CASSVAGAYTDTQYF
TRBV5-1	.	TRBJ2-3	TRBD1	TGCGCCAGCGGCCCGGGACAGGGAGCAGATACGCAGTATTTT	CASGPGQGADTQYF
TRBV18	.	TRBJ2-1	.	TGTGCCAGCTCACCCAGTTCAGGGCGCAATGAGCAGTTCTTC	CASSPSSGRNEQFF
TRBV5-1	.	TRBJ1-1	.	TGCGCCAGCAGTAAGCAGGGTTTGAACACTGAAGCTTTCTTT	CASSKQGLNTEAFF
TRBV5-3	.	TRBJ1-6	TRBD1	TGTGCCAGAAGCTTGAGGGGACAGAGACGGAGCTCCTATAATTCACCCCTCCACTTT	CARSLRGQRRSSYNSPLHF
TRBV7-3	.	TRBJ2-3	TRBD2	TGTGCCAGCAGCTTGTTTAACGGGAGGCCAGATACGCAGTATTTT	CASSLFNGRPDTQYF
TRBV2	.	TRBJ2-7	TRBD1	TGTGCCAGCAGGGCGGGACAGGAGTCCTACGAGCAGTACTTC	CASRAGQESYEQYF
TRBV19	.	TRBJ1-2	TRBD1	TGTGCCAGTACCCCTCGACAGGGGGCCAAAGCTAACTATGGCTACACCTTC	CASTPRQGAKANYGYTF
TRBV3-1/TRBV3-2	.	TRBJ2-3	.	TGTGCCACCGTCGACAGAGTCACAGATACGCAGTATTTT	CATVDRVTDTQYF
TRBV7-2	.	TRBJ2-5	.	TGTGCCAGCAGCTCTTACGTCGGAGTTGGGGAGACCCAGTACTTC	CASSSYVGVGETQYF
TRBV25-1	.	TRBJ1-2	TRBD1	TGTGCCAGCAGGGCGGACAGGGTTGGAATCTATGGCTACACCTTC	CASRADRVGIYGYTF
TRBV2	.	TRBJ2-5	TRBD2	TGTGCCAGCAGTGAGGCTAGCGGGGAGGGGACCCAGTACTTC	CASSEASGEGTQYF
TRBV18	.	TRBJ2-1	.	TGTGCCAGCTCACCAGGACCCAGCGGCTCCGAGGGTGAGCAGTTCTTC	CASSPGPSGSEGEQFF
TRBV12-3/TRBV12-4	.	TRBJ2-1	TRBD2	TGTGCCAGCAGTCACGGGGGGGCCGGTGAGCAGTTCTTC	CASSHGGAGEQFF
TRBV3-1/TRBV3-2	once	TRBJ2-3	TRBD2	TGTGCCAGCAGCCAAGTGGCGGGGGGGCAAATCACAGATACGCAGTATTTT	CASSQVAGGQITDTQYF
TRBV24-1	.	TRBJ1-1	TRBD1	TGTGCCACCAGTGATAAGGACAGGACCAATCCGGAAGCTTTCTTT	CATSDKDRTNPEAFF
TRBV4-1	.	TRBJ2-7	.	TGCGCCAGCAGCCAAGATGGACACCTCAAGTACTTC	CASSQDGHLKYF
TRBV7-2	once	TRBJ1-4	.	TGTGCCAGCAGCTTAGTAGACGGGACTAATGAAAAACTGTTTTTT	CASSLVDGTNEKLFF
TRBV12-3/TRBV12-4	.	TRBJ1-5	.	TGTGCCAGCAGCTCCCAGGGGTATCAGCCCCAGCATTTT	CASSSQGYQPQHF
TRBV9	.	TRBJ2-7	TRBD1	TGTGCCAGCAGTGGACAGGGGGCACAGAGCGAGCAGTACTTC	CASSGQGAQSEQYF
TRBV9	.	TRBJ2-7	TRBD1	TGTGCCAGCAGCGGTGAGACAGGGGGCGGCGGCCACGAGCAGTACTTC	CASSGETGGGGHEQYF
TRBV14	.	TRBJ1-3	.	TGTGCCAGCAGCCAAGCCCCCCCAGGGACTGGAAACACCATATATTTT	CASSQAPPGTGNTIYF
TRBV5-4	.	TRBJ2-1	TRBD1	TGTGCCAGCAGCCCGGGCGGGACAGGGGTCTACAATGAGCAGTTCTTC	CASSPGGTGVYNEQFF
TRBV5-1	.	TRBJ1-4	TRBD1	TGCGCCAGCAGCCCAGAAGGGTTGGGACAGGGTGCGGGTGAAAAACTGTTTTTT	CASSPEGLGQGAGEKLFF
TRBV2	.	TRBJ1-2	.	TGTGCCAGCAGTGAGGTCAGAACCTATGGCTACACCTTC	CASSEVRTYGYTF
TRBV6-2/TRBV6-3	.	TRBJ1-1	.	TGTGCCAGCACCCCTCTCAGGGCGAACACTGAAGCTTTCTTT	CASTPLRANTEAFF
TRBV4-1	.	TRBJ2-5	.	TGCGCCAGCAGCCAAGCTATGCAAGAGACCCAGTACTTC	CASSQAMQETQYF
TRBV7-9	few	TRBJ1-4	.	TGTGCCAGCAGCATACAGTCGACTAATGAAAAACTGTTTTTT	CASSIQSTNEKLFF
TRBV2	few	TRBJ2-7	TRBD1	TGTGCCAGCAGGGCCGGACAGGGAACATACGAGCAGTACTTC	CASRAGQGTYEQYF
TRBV2	.	TRBJ1-1	.	TGTGCCAGCAGTATTACAGGGTACACTGAAGCTTTCTTT	CASSITGYTEAFF
TRBV21-1	.	TRBJ1-1	.	TGTGCCAGCAGCAAAGTGGAGAGGGAAGGGAACACTGAAGCTTTCTTT	CASSKVEREGNTEAFF